What follows are 32 T cell receptor beta chains derived from one specimen sequenced in a study of shared clonotypes between healthy human individuals. Produced via immunoSEQ multiplex PCR; TCRdb's table is partial and in-frame only. The data contain millions of clones, approximately 90% of them seen just once; the ten biggest clones take up 0.13% to 0.15%. The sample comprised naive CD4+ T cells sorted from blood. Subset given: CD45RA+ positively selected. These receptors all stem from a man between 18 and 29 years old in good health.

This clone was counted a single time. CDR3 sequence reads: CAISEATLSGNTIYF. For the CDR3, the DNA is TGTGCCATCAGTGAGGCGACACTCTCTGGAAACACCATATATTTT. The V and J genes are TRBV10-3 and TRBJ1-3; D remains unclear. V was cut by 2 bases and J by 0 bases, with 8 bases left in between. CDR1 and CDR2 (germline): ENHRY, SYGVKD. The CDR3 has 15 amino acids.

This clone was counted a single time. This chain links TRBV30 with TRBJ1-5; 8 nucleotides match TRBD1. The CDR3 covers 16 residues. Germline CDR1 is GTSNPN and CDR2 is SVGIG (reference sequence). V lost 3 bases and J lost 1; bases outside the gene matches: 8. The CDR3 loop reads CAWSRRDRTSNQPQHF. CDR3 nucleotides: TGTGCCTGGAGCCGACGGGACAGGACAAGCAATCAGCCCCAGCATTTT.

The CDR3 loop reads CASSDSNRGSGYTF. CDR3 sequence (DNA): TGTGCCAGCAGTGATTCGAACAGGGGGTCCGGCTACACCTTC. The chain joins TRBV6-4 to TRBJ1-2, with 8 bases identical to TRBD1. Germline V gene lookup returns CDR1 MRHNA and CDR2 SNTAGT. J gave up 8 bases and V 3 bases, and 8 bases lay outside the gene matches. The CDR3 is 14 residues long.

Comments on this clone: Other nucleotide sequences in the sample specify the same CDR3. The rearrangement joins TRBV7-2 to TRBJ2-3; no definite D call. The ends were cut back, 1 base at V and 4 bases at J, with 6 bases in the middle. The CDR3 has 13 residues. Germline V CDR1 and CDR2: SGHTA, FQGNSA. Here the CDR3 reads CASSLVGSDTQYF. The CDR3 region has the DNA TGTGCCAGCAGCTTAGTGGGGTCAGATACGCAGTATTTT.

The V gene is TRBV5-1, the J gene TRBJ2-7, with 8 bases that match TRBD1. Germline lookup yields CDR1 SGHRS and CDR2 YFSETQ. This CDR3 contains 14 residues. Trimming removed 0 bases from V and 7 bases from J; junction bases left unmatched: 6. The CDR3 loop is CASSLGRGLGEQYF. For the CDR3, the DNA is TGCGCCAGCAGCTTGGGCAGGGGGCTAGGGGAGCAGTACTTC.

The rearrangement joins TRBV21-1 to TRBJ2-1; the table names TRBD1, a call not compared with the DNA. TRBV21-1 is flagged as a pseudogene. The CDR3 is made up of 17 amino acids. Here the CDR3 reads CASSHLGADSSYNEQFF. The DNA for the CDR3 is TGTGCCAGCAGCCACCTTGGGGCCGACAGCTCCTACAATGAGCAGTTCTTC.

The rearrangement uses TRBV5-1 and TRBJ2-1; D perhaps matches TRBD1 (5 bases). Trimming removed 6 bases at V and 3 bases at J, with 16 bases between. CDR3 length equals 15 residues. CDR1 and CDR2 (germline): SGHRS, YFSETQ. The CDR3 loop is CASTFARQSYNEQFF. The CDR3 DNA reads TGCGCCAGCACATTTGCCCGACAGAGCTACAATGAGCAGTTCTTC. Complete variable domain (other parts from reference TRBV5-1 and TRBJ2-1): KAGVTQTPRYLIKTRGQQVTLSCSPISGHRSVSWYQQTPGQGLQFLFEYFSETQRNKGNFPGRFSGRQFSNSRSEMNVSTLELGDSALYLCASTFARQSYNEQFFGPGTRLTVL.

V is TRBV6-1 and J is TRBJ2-5, with a tentative D call TRBD1 (5 bases). The V end was cut by 2 bases, the J end by 6 bases, with 10 bases between. The CDR3 covers 13 residues. Germline values: CDR1 MNHNS, CDR2 SASEGT. CDR3 in amino acids: CASSEFQGQTQYF. The CDR3 DNA is TGTGCCAGCAGTGAATTCCAGGGTCAGACCCAGTACTTC.

V and J are TRBV7-2 and TRBJ1-6, with 8 bases lining up with TRBD1. The CDR3 spans 16 residues. Germline CDR1 is SGHTA and CDR2 is FQGNSA. With 4 bases clipped from V and 3 bases from J, the junction kept 5 bases outside the gene matches. CDR3 coding DNA: TGTGCCAGCAGCTCGTCAGGGGGCGACTATAATTCACCCCTCCACTTT. It codes for CASSSSGGDYNSPLHF.

The rearrangement uses TRBV5-1 and TRBJ2-7; D tentatively fits TRBD1 or TRBD2 (6 bases each). V was cut by 2 bases and J by 3 bases, with 18 bases left in between. Per germline, CDR1 SGHRS and CDR2 YFSETQ. This CDR3 is 16 amino acids long. CDR3 in DNA: TGCGCCAGCAGCTTCGGACCCGGGGGACAAGACTACGAGCAGTACTTC. It specifies CASSFGPGGQDYEQYF.

The chain combines TRBV5-1 with TRBJ2-1; D ambiguous. This CDR3 region has 15 residues. The germline CDR1 and CDR2 sequences are SGHRS and YFSETQ. The germline V and J ends were trimmed by 0 bases and 2 bases, with 9 bases remaining between them. In DNA, the CDR3 is TGCGCCAGCAGCTTGGAAGGATTCCCCTACAATGAGCAGTTCTTC. Its translation is CASSLEGFPYNEQFF.

V usage is TRBV7-2 and J usage is TRBJ2-7; 9 bases line up with TRBD2. CDR3 length: 17 residues. Trimming cost V 1 base and J 4 bases; bases outside gene matches: 11. Germline V gene data show CDR1 as SGHTA and CDR2 as FQGNSA. CDR3 DNA: TGTGCCAGCAGCTTAGTTCTAGCGGGGTTTAGTTGGTACGAGCAGTACTTC. Amino acids: CASSLVLAGFSWYEQYF. The full variable domain, its missing parts supplied by reference TRBV7-2 and TRBJ2-7, is GAGVSQSPSNKVTEKGKDVELRCDPISGHTALYWYRQSLGQGLEFLIYFQGNSAPDKSGLPSDRFSAERTGGSVSTLTIQRTQQEDSAVYLCASSLVLAGFSWYEQYFGPGTRLTVT.

Concerning this clone: The same CDR3 is also encoded by other DNA sequences in this sample. This chain uses TRBV14 with TRBJ2-7; TRBD1 might be the D (5 bases). This CDR3 contains 13 residues. V lost 0 bases and J lost 6, with 9 bases in between. The germline V gene encodes CDR1 SGHDN and CDR2 FVKESK. The CDR3 DNA reads TGTGCCAGCAGCCAAGATCTGGGGCGCGAGCAGTACTTC. It encodes CASSQDLGREQYF.

The V call is TRBV7-2, the J call TRBJ1-2; D remains ambiguous. This CDR3 is 14 amino acids long. Germline CDR1 is SGHTA and CDR2 is FQGNSA. V was trimmed by 3 bases and J by 2 bases, leaving 10 bases between them. CDR3 sequence: CASSLNYQNYGYTF. The CDR3 DNA reads as TGTGCCAGCAGCTTGAATTACCAGAACTATGGCTACACCTTC.

The chain has TRBV15 and TRBJ1-2; perhaps TRBD1 as D (6 bases). Per germline, CDR1 LNHNV and CDR2 YYDKDF (reference sequence). V was cut by 1 base and J by 7 bases, with 13 bases left in between. The CDR3 covers 14 residues. For the CDR3, the DNA is TGTGCCACCAGCAGAGGGTTACAGGGCAGTGGCTACACCTTC. It encodes CATSRGLQGSGYTF.

This chain joins TRBV27 and TRBJ2-6; unclear D gene. The V end was cut by 6 bases, the J end by 7 bases, with 13 bases between. The CDR3 contains 14 residues. In germline, CDR1 is MNHEY, CDR2 SMNVEV (reference sequence). The CDR3 is CASSSPLRANVLTF. CDR3 DNA: TGTGCCAGCAGCTCCCCGTTGCGTGCCAACGTCCTGACTTTC.

This rearrangement joins TRBV11-2 to TRBJ2-1; 7 bases line up with TRBD2. V shed 1 base and J 4 bases; nucleotides not matched to a gene: 7. The CDR3 consists of 16 residues. Germline assignment: CDR1 SGHAT and CDR2 FQNNGV. The CDR3 loop reads CASSLAASGAYNEQFF. CDR3 coding DNA: TGTGCCAGCAGCTTAGCGGCTAGCGGAGCTTACAATGAGCAGTTCTTC.

The chain links TRBV10-3 to TRBJ2-5, with D uncertain. TRBJ2-7 matches the DNA end more closely, so the J call is doubtful. The germline V gene has CDR1 ENHRY and CDR2 SYGVKD. The CDR3 covers 12 residues. CDR3 residues: CAIGDPTYEQYF. CDR3 bases: TGTGCCATTGGAGATCCTACCTACGAGCAGTACTTC.

The chain joins TRBV5-5 to TRBJ1-1, with D maybe TRBD1 (5 bases). CDR3 length: 14 amino acids. Germline V gives CDR1 SGHKS, CDR2 YYEKEE (reference sequence). V shed 4 bases and J shed 0 bases, with 10 bases lying between them. CDR3 loop: CASSRDLLNTEAFF. In DNA form, the CDR3 reads TGTGCCAGCAGCCGGGACCTCTTGAACACTGAAGCTTTCTTT.

The V and J genes are TRBV7-2 and TRBJ2-1, with 7 bases identical to TRBD2. Germline V gene sequence: CDR1 SGHTA, CDR2 FQGNSA. V was pared by 3 bases and J by 9 bases, with 8 bases of the junction left unmatched. This CDR3 spans 14 amino acids. The CDR3 here is CASSFAGRTSEQFF. CDR3 DNA: TGTGCCAGCAGCTTCGCCGGGAGGACAAGTGAGCAGTTCTTC.

This clone has more than one count but fewer than ten. The chain has TRBV4-2 and TRBJ2-1; 11 positions agree with TRBD2. This CDR3 has 16 amino acids. The trim removed 3 bases at V and 15 bases at J, leaving 16 bases unmatched. Germline V gives CDR1 LGHNA, CDR2 YNFKEQ. This CDR3 reads CASSQEYDILAGGMFF. CDR3 bases: TGTGCCAGCAGCCAGGAGTACGACATTCTAGCGGGAGGAATGTTCTTC.

The chain employs TRBV29-1 and TRBJ2-7; perhaps TRBD2 as D (5 bases). Between the trimmed V and J ends, which lost 4 bases and 1 base, there was a span of 11 bases. The CDR3 extends over 13 amino acids. The V gene's germline CDR1 is SQVTM and CDR2 ANQGSEA. The CDR3 protein is CSVVFRRSYEQYF. CDR3 nucleotide sequence: TGCAGCGTTGTATTTCGGAGGTCCTACGAGCAGTACTTC.

A single count supports this clone. V gene TRBV2 combines with J gene TRBJ1-1; D uncertain. The CDR3 has 13 amino acids. Trimming removed 7 bases from V and 1 base from J, with 10 bases in between. CDR1 and CDR2 (germline): SNHLY, FYNNEI. DNA of the CDR3: TGTGCCAGCAATAGACGGCAGAACACTGAAGCTTTCTTT. Translating it yields CASNRRQNTEAFF.

The V and J genes are TRBV4-2 and TRBJ1-5, with D possibly matching TRBD1 (5 bases). Trimming took 1 base from V and 4 from J, leaving 11 bases between them. CDR1 LGHNA and CDR2 YNFKEQ come from the germline V gene. The CDR3 is 15 residues long. The CDR3 region has the DNA TGTGCCAGCAGCCAAGTTTGGACACCTAATCAGCCCCAGCATTTT. Translating gives CASSQVWTPNQPQHF.

This clone showed up just once. This chain connects TRBV7-2 to TRBJ2-1; TRBD1 aligns across 9 bases. V lost 4 bases and J lost 6; bases outside the gene matches: 7. CDR1 SGHTA and CDR2 FQGNSA come from the germline V gene. CDR3 length: 15 amino acids. For the CDR3, the DNA is TGTGCCAGCAGCTCCCTGCCGGGACAGGGCAATGAGCAGTTCTTC. This translates into CASSSLPGQGNEQFF.

As regards this clone: The sample has other DNA sequences that encode this CDR3 too. The chain uses TRBV6-5 and TRBJ2-7; 10 bases are a match to TRBD1. V shed 6 bases, J shed 1 base, and the junction held 3 bases outside the gene matches. CDR1 MNHEY and CDR2 SVGAGI come from the germline V gene. This CDR3 spans 14 amino acids. The CDR3 is CASRRGQGSYEQYF. CDR3 nucleotide sequence: TGTGCCAGCAGGAGGGGACAGGGGTCCTACGAGCAGTACTTC.

This clone appeared a single time. The CDR3 here is CASSLTGQISNQPQHF. The CDR3, as DNA: TGTGCCAGCAGCTTAACCGGACAGATTAGCAATCAGCCCCAGCATTTT. V and J are TRBV27 and TRBJ1-5, with a possible D match to TRBD1 (6 bases). CDR3 length: 16 residues. From germline, CDR1 is MNHEY and CDR2 SMNVEV (reference sequence). The V gene lost 6 bases and the J gene lost 0 bases, with 15 bases spanning the gap.

As concerns this clone: Other nucleotide sequences in the sample specify the same CDR3. The chain employs TRBV5-4 and TRBJ1-5; D is unclear. This CDR3 region has 13 residues. V was clipped by 0 bases and J by 4 bases, with 5 bases between them. Germline assignment: CDR1 SGHNT and CDR2 YYREEE (reference sequence). The CDR3 nucleotides read TGTGCCAGCAGCTTGGAGCCGAATCAGCCCCAGCATTTT. This gives the protein CASSLEPNQPQHF.

This clone came up once. The J gene is TRBJ2-3, the V gene TRBV5-1; 7 nucleotides align to TRBD2. Germline assignment: CDR1 SGHRS and CDR2 YFSETQ. V was pared by 4 bases and J by 2 bases, with 7 bases of the junction left unmatched. The CDR3 length is 15 residues. The CDR3 region is CASSQGLVVTDTQYF. CDR3 nucleotide sequence: TGCGCCAGCAGCCAAGGACTAGTTGTCACAGATACGCAGTATTTT.

This chain uses TRBV7-2 with TRBJ1-4; maybe TRBD1 (6 bases). The CDR3 runs to 14 residues. V was trimmed by 5 bases and J by 4 bases, leaving 11 bases between them. Germline CDR1 SGHTA, CDR2 FQGNSA. In nucleotides, the CDR3 is TGTGCCAGCAGCCTAACAGGGAATAATGAAAAACTGTTTTTT. Translation: CASSLTGNNEKLFF.

The rearrangement uses TRBV29-1 and TRBJ2-7, with 9 bases aligning to TRBD1. The CDR3 runs to 14 residues. In germline, CDR1 is SQVTM, CDR2 ANQGSEA. J gave up 5 bases and V 6 bases, and 11 bases lay outside the gene matches. The CDR3 reads CSVSTGTGNHEQYF. CDR3 coding DNA: TGCAGCGTCTCAACAGGGACAGGGAATCACGAGCAGTACTTC.

The chain links TRBV30 to TRBJ2-1; TRBD2 matches 13 bases. V shed 5 bases, J shed 15 bases, and the junction held 10 bases outside the gene matches. Germline CDR1 is GTSNPN and CDR2 is SVGIG (reference sequence). This CDR3 region has 13 residues. The CDR3 spells CAWGLAGERPRFF. Written as DNA, the CDR3 is TGTGCCTGGGGACTAGCGGGAGAACGCCCCCGGTTCTTC. Full variable domain (remainder filled in from reference TRBV30 and TRBJ2-1): SQTIHQWPATLVQPVGSPLSLECTVEGTSNPNLYWYRQAAGRGLQLLFYSVGIGQISSEVPQNLSASRPQDRQFILSSKKLLLSDSGFYLCAWGLAGERPRFFGPGTRLTVL.